The 26 T cell receptor beta chains below all came from one sample that was sequenced in a study of technical replicates of blood from several donors. The method was immunoSEQ multiplex PCR; TCRdb's version includes in-frame clones alone and lacks a portion of them. The sample contains about 84,000 clones, approximately 97% of which appear only once. The sample taken for sequencing was T cells isolated from PBMCs. These receptors were collected from a human donor in good health.

V is TRBV5-8 and J is TRBJ2-7, with 10 bases aligning to TRBD1. CDR1 is SGHTS, CDR2 YDEGEE, per germline. V lost 1 base to trimming and J lost 2 bases; unmatched junction nucleotides: 3. The CDR3 is 15 residues long. For the CDR3, the DNA is TGTGCCAGCAGCTTGTGGGGGACAGGGGCCTACGAGCAGTACTTC. Its protein product is CASSLWGTGAYEQYF.

The V and J genes are TRBV28 and TRBJ1-5; a weak D match, TRBD1 (5 bases). The germline V gene has CDR1 MDHEN and CDR2 SYDVKM. This CDR3 has 16 residues. The ends were cut back, 7 bases at V and 1 base at J, with 17 bases in the middle. This CDR3 is CASTPRRGPSNQPQHF. CDR3 sequence (DNA): TGTGCCAGCACCCCTAGGAGGGGCCCAAGCAATCAGCCCCAGCATTTT.

The chain combines TRBV4-1 with TRBJ2-2, with 7 nucleotides matching TRBD2. The CDR3 has 16 residues. The V segment lost 0 bases and the J segment 5 bases; nucleotides outside the gene matches: 6. Germline V gene lookup returns CDR1 MGHRA and CDR2 YSYEKL. The CDR3 protein is CASSQDGGGLTGELFF. Written as DNA, the CDR3 is TGCGCCAGCAGCCAAGATGGCGGGGGTCTTACCGGGGAGCTGTTTTTT.

The rearrangement links TRBV6-5 to TRBJ2-1, with TRBD2 matching 7 bases. The germline V gene encodes CDR1 MNHEY and CDR2 SVGAGI. The CDR3 contains 14 residues. J was trimmed by 7 bases and V by 5 bases; bases with no gene match: 8. This chain's CDR3 is CASSPRLGGNEQFF. CDR3 in DNA: TGTGCCAGCAGTCCCCGCCTGGGGGGGAATGAGCAGTTCTTC.

This clone was recorded only once. This chain connects TRBV21-1 to TRBJ2-7; the table's D call, TRBD2, was not checked against the DNA. TRBV21-1 constitutes a pseudogene. The CDR3 has 13 residues. CDR3 region: CASSSMSSYEQYF. The CDR3 DNA reads as TGTGCCAGCAGCAGCATGAGTTCCTACGAGCAGTACTTC.

V gene TRBV28 combines with J gene TRBJ2-7, with D perhaps matching TRBD1 (5 bases). Germline V gene data show CDR1 as MDHEN and CDR2 as SYDVKM. CDR3 size: 15 residues. V was shortened by 4 bases and J by 3 bases, with 16 bases between the two germline ends. The CDR3 region has the DNA TGTGCCAGCAGTTCTTATAGACAGACGATCTACGAGCAGTACTTC. Encoded protein: CASSSYRQTIYEQYF.

V and J are TRBV7-6 and TRBJ1-1, with D tentatively TRBD1 (6 bases). The CDR3 covers 14 residues. CDR1 and CDR2 from the germline V gene are SGHVS and FNYEAQ. Trimming left V 1 base short and J 7 bases short, with 13 bases between. CDR3 coding DNA: TGTGCCAGCAGCTTAGAGGTGGGGGCGCATGAAGCTTTCTTT. Amino acids: CASSLEVGAHEAFF.

The gene calls are TRBV29-1 and TRBJ1-4, with 8 bases fitting TRBD1. CDR3 length equals 13 residues. Germline lookup yields CDR1 SQVTM and CDR2 ANQGSEA. J was trimmed by 7 bases and V by 6 bases; bases with no gene match: 7. DNA of the CDR3: TGCAGCGTAGCAGGGGGCGGAGGTGAAAAACTGTTTTTT. It specifies CSVAGGGGEKLFF.

CDR3: CASSTRQGPNYGYTF. The CDR3, as DNA: TGTGCCAGTAGCACCAGACAGGGCCCTAACTATGGCTACACCTTC. This chain uses TRBV19 with TRBJ1-2; 7 nucleotides line up with TRBD1. With 6 bases clipped from V and 0 bases from J, the junction kept 7 bases outside the gene matches. This CDR3 comprises 15 residues. Looked up from germline, CDR1 is LNHDA and CDR2 is SQIVND (reference sequence).

This chain joins TRBV18 and TRBJ1-1, with D unresolved. CDR3 length equals 13 residues. Trimming cost V 1 base and J 7 bases, with 10 bases left between them. Looked up from germline, CDR1 is KGHSH and CDR2 is LQKENI. The CDR3 DNA is TGTGCCAGCTCACCACTGGAGGGAGGTGAAGCTTTCTTT. Translated: CASSPLEGGEAFF.

This chain joins TRBV28 and TRBJ2-7; maybe TRBD2 (5 bases). The CDR3 covers 15 residues. V was shortened by 2 bases and J by 2 bases, with 13 bases between the two germline ends. In germline, CDR1 is MDHEN, CDR2 SYDVKM. The CDR3 sequence: CASSLDAAGPYEQYF. CDR3 DNA: TGTGCCAGCAGTTTAGACGCGGCGGGCCCCTACGAGCAGTACTTC.

The CDR3: CASSQPRKWNTEAFF. As DNA, the CDR3 is TGCGCCAGCAGCCAACCGCGTAAGTGGAACACTGAAGCTTTCTTT. The chain recombines TRBV4-1 with TRBJ1-1; D unresolved. The germline CDR1 and CDR2 sequences are MGHRA and YSYEKL. The CDR3 totals 15 residues. The ends were cut back, 2 bases at V and 1 base at J, with 11 bases in the middle.

The rearrangement joins TRBV5-6 to TRBJ2-7; possibly TRBD1 for D (7 bases). Germline CDR1 and CDR2: SGHDT and YYEEEE. Trimming pared 3 bases from V and 2 bases from J, leaving 18 bases between. The CDR3 has 16 residues. CDR3 protein: CASSSPRRGPTYEQYF. Written as DNA, the CDR3 is TGTGCCAGCAGCTCGCCAAGGAGGGGGCCTACCTACGAGCAGTACTTC.

This clone appeared a single time. The chain employs TRBV7-9 and TRBJ1-4, with D perhaps TRBD1 (6 bases). Trimming stripped 4 bases from V and 4 bases from J, with 13 bases between. Germline loops: CDR1 SEHNR, CDR2 FQNEAQ (reference sequence). The length of the CDR3 is 15 residues. In nucleotides, the CDR3 is TGTGCCAGCAGCTCATACAGGGAAGTTAATGAAAAACTGTTTTTT. Translating gives CASSSYREVNEKLFF.

This chain connects TRBV6-1 to TRBJ1-2, with TRBD1 identical over 10 bases. V gave up 4 bases and J gave up 5 bases; unmatched junction bases: 4. Germline V gene sequence: CDR1 MNHNS, CDR2 SASEGT. The CDR3 consists of 14 residues. The CDR3 bases are TGTGCCAGCAGTGGCGACAGGGGGCCGTATGGCTACACCTTC. The encoded protein is CASSGDRGPYGYTF.

This clone was seen once. The chain employs TRBV5-1 and TRBJ2-5; TRBD1 might be the D (5 bases). The V end was cut by 0 bases, the J end by 3 bases, with 6 bases between. The CDR3 spans 13 residues. Germline V gives CDR1 SGHRS, CDR2 YFSETQ. The CDR3 bases are TGCGCCAGCAGCTTGGGGGGCGAAGAGACCCAGTACTTC. It codes for CASSLGGEETQYF.

The chain carries TRBV4-1 and TRBJ2-5; a weak D match, TRBD2 (6 bases). Germline V gene lookup returns CDR1 MGHRA and CDR2 YSYEKL. V was cut by 1 base and J by 5 bases, with 17 bases left in between. This CDR3 spans 16 amino acids. CDR3 in DNA: TGCGCCAGCAGCCAAGCTCAGACTAGTGGCTACGAGACCCAGTACTTC. Protein: CASSQAQTSGYETQYF.

The rearrangement links TRBV9 to TRBJ1-6, with D maybe TRBD1 (6 bases). The CDR3 totals 14 residues. Deletions cut 4 bases from V and 10 bases from J, with 15 bases between. CDR1 and CDR2 (germline): SGDLS, YYNGEE. The CDR3 region has the DNA TGTGCCAGCAGCCTTACCTCAGGGGAATCACCCCTCCACTTT. The encoded protein is CASSLTSGESPLHF.

Remarks on this clone: The same CDR3 is also encoded by other DNA sequences in this sample. V is TRBV18 and J is TRBJ2-2; TRBD1 matches 8 bases. Germline V gene lookup returns CDR1 KGHSH and CDR2 LQKENI. J gave up 0 bases and V 3 bases, and 6 bases lay outside the gene matches. This CDR3 spans 17 amino acids. CDR3 in DNA: TGTGCCAGCTCACCGTATGGGACAGGCGCGAACACCGGGGAGCTGTTTTTT. It codes for CASSPYGTGANTGELFF. Full variable domain (outside the CDR3, taken from reference TRBV18 and TRBJ2-2): NAGVMQNPRHLVRRRGQEARLRCSPMKGHSHVYWYRQLPEEGLKFMVYLQKENIIDESGMPKERFSAEFPKEGPSILRIQQVVRGDSAAYFCASSPYGTGANTGELFFGEGSRLTVL.

Details on this clone: At one boundary the junction diverges from the germline segment, which might be a read error. The chain is built from TRBV7-7 and TRBJ2-5; no definite D call. The germline V gene has CDR1 SSHAT and CDR2 FNYEAQ (reference sequence). This CDR3 is 13 amino acids long. As DNA, the CDR3 is TGTGCTAGCACCCTCCAACCCGGGGAGACCCAGTACTTC. Translation gives CASTLQPGETQYF.

The chain couples TRBV10-3 to TRBJ1-5; possible D gene TRBD1, 6 bases. The CDR3 extends over 17 amino acids. Trimming took off 8 bases at V and 0 bases at J, with 20 bases between the two ends. The germline gives CDR1 ENHRY, CDR2 SYGVKD. Here the CDR3 DNA reads TGTGCCATCTCCCGACAGGTGGCAGCAGATAGCAATCAGCCCCAGCATTTT. Translation: CAISRQVAADSNQPQHF.

The rearrangement uses TRBV5-1 and TRBJ1-3; TRBD1 might be the D (5 bases). Germline assignment: CDR1 SGHRS and CDR2 YFSETQ. V shed 1 base and J shed 9 bases, with 17 bases lying between them. The CDR3 extends over 15 amino acids. This CDR3 reads CASSLSGQVSATIYF. Here the CDR3 DNA reads TGCGCCAGCAGCTTGTCAGGACAAGTTTCAGCCACCATATATTTT.

This chain links TRBV7-8 with TRBJ2-1; no definite D call. Deletions cut 0 bases from V and 4 bases from J, with 10 bases between. There are 15 residues in the CDR3. Germline V gene data show CDR1 as SGHVS and CDR2 as FQNEAQ. The CDR3 is CASSLARHLYNEQFF. CDR3 bases: TGTGCCAGCAGCTTAGCGCGACACCTATACAATGAGCAGTTCTTC.

The chain has TRBV29-1 and TRBJ2-7; tentative D call: TRBD1 (6 bases). The length of the CDR3 is 14 residues. CDR1 is SQVTM and CDR2 is ANQGSEA in the germline V gene. Trimming removed 0 bases at V and 6 bases at J, with 15 bases between. In DNA, the CDR3 is TGCAGCGTTGAAGATCAGGCTATAGGGGGCGAGCAGTACTTC. Translated: CSVEDQAIGGEQYF.

This chain joins TRBV7-7 and TRBJ2-2; tentatively, D is TRBD2 (6 bases). The V end lost 6 bases, the J end lost 6 bases, and 14 bases lay between the germline ends. This CDR3 comprises 14 residues. Germline CDR1 reads SSHAT; CDR2 reads FNYEAQ (reference sequence). CDR3 region: CASSLDYGAGELFF. CDR3 DNA: TGTGCCAGCAGTTTGGACTACGGGGCCGGGGAGCTGTTTTTT.

The table lists this clone with a few counts. The CDR3 protein is CASSVDEGRGNTEAFF. The CDR3 DNA is TGTGCCAGCAGCGTAGATGAAGGAAGGGGGAACACTGAAGCTTTCTTT. The V gene is TRBV9, the J gene TRBJ1-1; D perhaps matches TRBD1 (5 bases). Per germline, CDR1 SGDLS and CDR2 YYNGEE. The V gene lost 0 bases and the J gene lost 1 base, with 13 bases spanning the gap. The CDR3 runs 16 residues.